Shown below are 4 T cell receptor beta chains from a single sample sequenced in a study of cytomegalovirus exposure and HLA in healthy donors. The PCR made use of 60 Vbeta and 13 Jbeta primers. Assay used: immunoSEQ multiplex PCR; TCRdb lists only in-frame clones, some missing. The table shows some 110,000 clones, with approximately 82% occurring only once. Material: PBMCs. Receptors originate from a man aged 40-55 years in good health and CMV-seronegative.

The chain joins TRBV10-3 to TRBJ2-2; maybe TRBD1 (5 bases). The ends were cut back, 0 bases at V and 4 bases at J, with 9 bases in the middle. The CDR3 totals 15 residues. The V gene's germline CDR1 is ENHRY and CDR2 SYGVKD. CDR3 residues: CAISESAGPTGELFF. The CDR3 DNA is TGTGCCATCAGTGAGTCGGCAGGGCCCACCGGGGAGCTGTTTTTT.

The V and J genes are TRBV11-2 and TRBJ2-3; no clear D gene. V lost 3 bases, J lost 6 bases, and 7 bases lay in between. Germline V gene lookup returns CDR1 SGHAT and CDR2 FQNNGV. The CDR3 is 12 amino acids. The CDR3 nucleotides read TGTGCCAGCAGCTTGTCCGGGGATACGCAGTATTTT. It yields the protein CASSLSGDTQYF.

This rearrangement joins TRBV7-2 to TRBJ1-2; 9 bases line up with TRBD1. Looked up from germline, CDR1 is SGHTA and CDR2 is FQGNSA. J lost 2 bases, V lost 4 bases, and 5 bases had no gene match. The CDR3 length is 15 residues. The CDR3 region is CASSSRTGENYGYTF. In DNA form, the CDR3 reads TGTGCCAGCAGCTCCCGGACAGGGGAGAACTATGGCTACACCTTC. The full variable domain, rest sourced from reference TRBV7-2 and TRBJ1-2, is GAGVSQSPSNKVTEKGKDVELRCDPISGHTALYWYRQSLGQGLEFLIYFQGNSAPDKSGLPSDRFSAERTGGSVSTLTIQRTQQEDSAVYLCASSSRTGENYGYTFGSGTRLTVV.

This clone was observed a handful of times. The chain links TRBV5-4 to TRBJ1-4; D might be TRBD1 (6 bases). The CDR3 sequence is 14 residues long. V lost 4 bases and J 7 bases, leaving 14 bases between the germline ends. CDR1 and CDR2 (germline): SGHNT, YYREEE (reference sequence). CDR3 DNA: TGTGCCAGCAGCAACGGGGGAGGGGGTGAAAAACTGTTTTTT. Protein: CASSNGGGGEKLFF.